This T cell receptor beta chain was obtained from a study of T cell responses to AZD1222 COVID-19 vaccine. Study-wide points: A reported finding is that nearly half of spike-specific TCRs target unmutated variant regions. Mostly white British, mostly female donors; authors suggested clonal diversity may be underestimated. Sampling that yielded the repertoires occurred only after the peak T cell response.

Profiled with immunoSEQ multiplex PCR; TCRdb holds only in-frame clones, not every one. The sample has some 71,000 clones; roughly 87% are singletons. The germline V gene has CDR1 MNHEY and CDR2 SMNVEV (reference sequence). V shed 3 bases and J shed 2 bases, with 18 bases lying between them. The CDR3 loop spans 17 amino acids. As regards this clone: Its target is not known.

The source of this sequence is an adult who received the AZD1222 COVID-19 vaccine. This chain links TRBV27 with TRBJ2-3; D gene uncertain. Sequencing was performed on peripheral blood, taken 28 days after the second AZD1222 dose. The CDR3 sequence is CASSFGKGPTFTDTQYF. CDR3 in DNA: TGTGCCAGCAGTTTCGGTAAAGGCCCAACTTTCACAGATACGCAGTATTTT.